This TCR beta chain was recorded in a study of T-cell memory formation after mild COVID-19. Libraries for TCRalpha and TCRbeta carried sample barcodes and unique molecular identifiers via 5'RACE. From the 5' RACE reads, TCRdb called clonotypes with MiXCR, one entry per CDR3 protein. The repertoire includes hundreds of thousands of distinct CDR3 sequences, about 23% of them detected once, and roughly an eighth sits in the top ten. V was shortened by 1 base and J by 3 bases, with 10 bases between the two germline ends. CDR1 is DFQATT, CDR2 SNEGSKA, per germline (reference sequence). This CDR3 region has 15 residues.

The receptor was isolated from an adult woman who had mild COVID-19 (a few samples of this study predate the infection). Cell type and time point are not known. What was sequenced was PBMCs or a T cell subset sorted from them (not recorded which). The genes are TRBV20-1 and TRBJ1-6; D call uncertain. The CDR3 DNA is TGCAGTGCTAGAGTTCCGGCAGACTATAATTCACCCCTCCACTTT. This sequence encodes CSARVPADYNSPLHF.